Each of the 22 T cell receptor beta chains below was sequenced from the same sample in a study of shared clonotypes between healthy human individuals. This table comes from immunoSEQ multiplex PCR, and its TCRdb copy is limited to in-frame clones, with some not included. The table shows some 2,500,000 clones, with approximately 94% occurring only once. The sequenced sample consisted of naive CD4+ T cells from PBMCs. Subset reported: CD45RA+ positively selected. All receptors come from a man aged 18 to 29 in good health. Some clones in this sample may be carry-over from other donors' samples.

J is TRBJ1-4 and V is TRBV27; D not certain. The CDR3 consists of 13 residues. Trimming cost V 4 bases and J 8 bases, with 11 bases left between them. In germline, CDR1 is MNHEY, CDR2 SMNVEV (reference sequence). The CDR3 here is CASSSPRKEKLFF. The CDR3 DNA follows: TGTGCCAGCAGTTCCCCTAGGAAGGAAAAACTGTTTTTT.

The chain employs TRBV7-9 and TRBJ1-2; 9 bases are shared with TRBD1. In germline, CDR1 is SEHNR, CDR2 FQNEAQ (reference sequence). With 5 bases clipped from V and 4 bases from J, the junction kept 8 bases outside the gene matches. The CDR3 sequence is 15 residues long. CDR3: CASSHSTGQGYGYTF. CDR3 in DNA: TGTGCCAGCAGCCACAGCACGGGACAGGGCTATGGCTACACCTTC.

About this clone itself: The same CDR3 can be traced to other DNA sequences in this sample. V is TRBV5-6 and J is TRBJ2-2, with D tentatively TRBD1 or TRBD2 (5 bases each). CDR3 length equals 15 residues. Germline values: CDR1 SGHDT, CDR2 YYEEEE. V lost 3 bases and J 1 base, leaving 10 bases between the germline ends. This chain's CDR3 is CASSSGTGNTGELFF. The CDR3 coding sequence is TGTGCCAGCAGCTCCGGGACCGGGAACACCGGGGAGCTGTTTTTT.

The chain links TRBV19 to TRBJ2-1; D uncertain. The CDR3 has 14 residues. The germline V gene encodes CDR1 LNHDA and CDR2 SQIVND (reference sequence). The V and J ends lost 5 bases and 0 bases respectively, with 8 bases between them. CDR3 sequence (DNA): TGTGCCAGTAGTTTTTGGGGCTCCTACAATGAGCAGTTCTTC. This sequence encodes CASSFWGSYNEQFF.

The sample holds a few counts of this clone. The chain joins TRBV7-8 to TRBJ1-5, with D hard to call. With 3 bases removed from V and 10 bases from J, the gap between germline ends came to 7 bases. This CDR3 region has 11 residues. Germline V gene data show CDR1 as SGHVS and CDR2 as FQNEAQ. CDR3 in amino acids: CASSFTGPQHF. CDR3 in DNA: TGTGCCAGCAGCTTTACCGGACCCCAGCATTTT. The variable domain in full, completed from reference TRBV7-8 and TRBJ1-5, reads GAGVSQSPRYKVAKRGQDVALRCDPISGHVSLFWYQQALGQGPEFLTYFQNEAQLDKSGLPSDRFFAERPEGSVSTLKIQRTQQEDSAVYLCASSFTGPQHFGDGTRLSIL.

The rearrangement links TRBV29-1 to TRBJ2-3; D not resolved. The ends were cut back, 7 bases at V and 0 bases at J, with 8 bases in the middle. In germline, CDR1 is SQVTM, CDR2 ANQGSEA. There are 12 residues in the CDR3. CDR3 loop: CSGLMSTDTQYF. CDR3 nucleotide sequence: TGCAGCGGCCTTATGAGCACAGATACGCAGTATTTT.

A single count supports this clone. The V gene is TRBV7-9, the J gene TRBJ1-1, with TRBD1 as a possible D gene (6 bases). Trimming stripped 1 base from V and 2 bases from J, with 8 bases between. This CDR3 comprises 14 residues. Germline V gene lookup returns CDR1 SEHNR and CDR2 FQNEAQ (reference sequence). This chain's CDR3 is CASSLEGDNTEAFF. The CDR3 DNA is TGTGCCAGCAGCTTAGAGGGGGATAACACTGAAGCTTTCTTT.

The V call is TRBV4-2, the J call TRBJ1-4, with TRBD1 matching over 7 bases. CDR1 is LGHNA, CDR2 YNFKEQ, per germline. The junction had 7 bases not matched to a gene; V was cut back by 4 bases and J by 8 bases. The CDR3 sequence is 14 residues long. The DNA of the CDR3 is TGTGCCAGCAGCCCCGGGACAGTACCCGAAAAACTGTTTTTT. It translates to CASSPGTVPEKLFF.

This clone was seen just once. The chain combines TRBV30 with TRBJ2-1, with D perhaps matching TRBD2 (6 bases). Germline assignment: CDR1 GTSNPN and CDR2 SVGIG (reference sequence). The CDR3 sequence is 15 residues long. V dropped 1 base and J dropped 7 bases, with 17 bases sitting between them. The CDR3 here is CAWSEGLAHSNEQFF. CDR3 nucleotides: TGTGCCTGGAGTGAGGGACTCGCCCATTCAAATGAGCAGTTCTTC.

DNA for the CDR3: TGTGCCAGCAGTCTCGGACAGGGGTTGTCTGCTAACACCGGGGAGCTGTTTTTT. This translates into CASSLGQGLSANTGELFF. The chain joins TRBV27 to TRBJ2-2; 9 positions agree with TRBD1. This CDR3 contains 18 residues. V shed 5 bases and J 2 bases; nucleotides not matched to a gene: 12. CDR1 and CDR2 from the germline V gene are MNHEY and SMNVEV (reference sequence).

The chain links TRBV29-1 to TRBJ2-5; possibly TRBD1 for D (5 bases). V was cut by 0 bases and J by 2 bases, with 16 bases left in between. The CDR3 runs to 16 residues. CDR1 SQVTM and CDR2 ANQGSEA come from the germline V gene. Here the CDR3 DNA reads TGCAGCGTTGAAGATCGGGCAGGGTTTTTTCAAGAGACCCAGTACTTC. It translates to CSVEDRAGFFQETQYF.

This chain joins TRBV2 and TRBJ2-6; D may be TRBD2 (5 bases). Trimming stripped 7 bases from V and 9 bases from J, with 10 bases between. CDR3 length equals 12 residues. The germline gives CDR1 SNHLY, CDR2 FYNNEI. In DNA, the CDR3 is TGTGCCAGCACCCGGGAAAACAACGTCCTGACTTTC. Amino acids: CASTRENNVLTF.

The genes are TRBV21-1 and TRBJ2-1; the listed D gene, TRBD2, was not tested against the DNA. TRBV21-1 is deemed a pseudogene. This CDR3 has 16 amino acids. This CDR3 is CASSKQGLGPVHEQFF. The DNA of the CDR3 is TGTGCCAGCAGCAAACAGGGACTAGGACCTGTGCATGAGCAGTTCTTC.

The V and J genes are TRBV19 and TRBJ2-3; D may match TRBD1 or TRBD2 (5 bases each). Trimming removed 11 bases at V and 0 bases at J, with 12 bases between. The V gene's germline CDR1 is LNHDA and CDR2 SQIVND (reference sequence). The CDR3 consists of 13 residues. CDR3 nucleotides: TGTGCCGACCGGGACCAGAGCACAGATACGCAGTATTTT. Translation: CADRDQSTDTQYF.

Concerning this clone: Other DNA sequences in the sample encode the same CDR3. This rearrangement joins TRBV12-5 to TRBJ2-3, with TRBD2 matching 9 bases. V trimming: 6 bases; J trimming: 0 bases; junction bases outside the gene matches: 1. The CDR3 covers 14 residues. Per germline, CDR1 LGHNT and CDR2 FRNRAP. The CDR3 here is CASGLAGSTDTQYF. The CDR3 coding sequence is TGTGCTAGTGGGCTAGCGGGAAGCACAGATACGCAGTATTTT.

This chain connects TRBV28 to TRBJ1-5; D unresolved. The germline V and J ends were trimmed by 6 bases and 8 bases, with 20 bases remaining between them. The germline CDR1 and CDR2 sequences are MDHEN and SYDVKM. The CDR3 spans 15 residues. The CDR3 loop reads CASRFWAEGGEPQHF. DNA for the CDR3: TGTGCCAGCAGGTTTTGGGCGGAGGGTGGGGAGCCCCAGCATTTT.

The rearrangement joins TRBV7-9 to TRBJ1-5; 7 bases fit TRBD1. Germline assignment: CDR1 SEHNR and CDR2 FQNEAQ (reference sequence). CDR3 length equals 15 residues. V lost 5 bases to trimming and J lost 2 bases; unmatched junction nucleotides: 6. The CDR3 DNA follows: TGTGCCAGCAGCCCCCAGGGGGGGGGCAATCAGCCCCAGCATTTT. The encoded protein is CASSPQGGGNQPQHF.

The chain couples TRBV6-5 to TRBJ1-1, with 9 nucleotides matching TRBD1. The CDR3 contains 14 residues. Trimming took 6 bases from V and 8 from J; bases not matched to a gene: 10. Germline assignment: CDR1 MNHEY and CDR2 SVGAGI. The CDR3 loop is CASRRDRVGIEAFF. CDR3 DNA: TGTGCCAGCAGACGGGACAGGGTTGGGATCGAAGCTTTCTTT.

The chain has TRBV30 and TRBJ2-3; 8 bases agree with TRBD2. CDR3 size: 19 residues. CDR1 and CDR2 from the germline V gene are GTSNPN and SVGIG (reference sequence). V lost 2 bases, J lost 3 bases, and 19 bases stayed unmatched. CDR3 sequence (DNA): TGTGCCTGGAGTATAAGGCGCAGTTACGTAGCGGGACATACAGATACGCAGTATTTT. It codes for CAWSIRRSYVAGHTDTQYF.

In this sample, this clone turned up once. The same CDR3 is also encoded by other DNA sequences in this sample. V usage is TRBV28 and J usage is TRBJ1-3; D is unclear. CDR1 is MDHEN, CDR2 SYDVKM, per germline. This CDR3 is built from 14 residues. The V end was cut by 5 bases, the J end by 0 bases, with 8 bases between. CDR3 protein: CASSPGSSGNTIYF. CDR3 bases: TGTGCCAGCAGTCCCGGGAGCTCTGGAAACACCATATATTTT.

The V and J genes are TRBV6-1 and TRBJ1-1; 7 positions agree with TRBD1. V dropped 11 bases and J dropped 10; count of bases not matched to a gene: 16. CDR3 length: 13 amino acids. CDR1 and CDR2 from the germline V gene are MNHNS and SASEGT. The CDR3 reads CAGSTGSLLRAFF. Written as DNA, the CDR3 is TGTGCCGGCTCGACAGGGTCACTCCTCAGAGCTTTCTTT.

This chain connects TRBV27 to TRBJ2-7, with D perhaps matching TRBD2 (7 bases). The CDR3 is 11 amino acids. V lost 6 bases and J 10 bases, leaving 13 bases between the germline ends. The germline V gene encodes CDR1 MNHEY and CDR2 SMNVEV (reference sequence). This chain's CDR3 is CASSTGRVQYF. In DNA form, the CDR3 reads TGTGCCAGCAGCACAGGGAGGGTTCAGTACTTC.